The present entry profiles one T cell receptor (beta chain) with its context. The RNA input was roughly 0.45 to 1 ug, and it was reverse transcribed with random hexamers. Each CDR3 protein is one row after TCRdb ran MiXCR on the immunoSEQ multiplex PCR reads. The sample has about 400,000 distinct CDR3 sequences; 85% to 90% are singletons. This record belongs to a study of CD8 T cells in Susac syndrome. Trimming removed 4 bases from V and 0 bases from J, with 12 bases in between. The CDR3 totals 15 residues. Germline V gene sequence: CDR1 SGDLS, CDR2 YYNGEE. The V gene is TRBV9, the J gene TRBJ2-3; D ambiguous. This TCR derives from a human donor with multiple sclerosis. The sample was CD8+ T cells from PBMCs. The DNA of the CDR3 is TGTGCCAGCAGCCAGGAGAACCTAAGCACAGATACGCAGTATTTT. It encodes CASSQENLSTDTQYF.